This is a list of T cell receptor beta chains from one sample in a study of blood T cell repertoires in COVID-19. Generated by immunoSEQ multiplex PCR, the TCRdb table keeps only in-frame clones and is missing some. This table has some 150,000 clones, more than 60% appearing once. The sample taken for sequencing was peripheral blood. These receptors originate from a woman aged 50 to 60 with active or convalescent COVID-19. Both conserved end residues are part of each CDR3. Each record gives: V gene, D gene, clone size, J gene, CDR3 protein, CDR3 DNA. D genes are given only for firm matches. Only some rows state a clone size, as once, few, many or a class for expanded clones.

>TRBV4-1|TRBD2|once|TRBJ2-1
CASGPGGRAVNEQFF
TGCGCCAGCGGCCCTGGGGGGAGGGCCGTGAATGAGCAGTTCTTC
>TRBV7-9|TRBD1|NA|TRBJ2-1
CASSLAGTGGTGEQFF
TGTGCCAGCAGCTTAGCGGGGACAGGGGGGACCGGGGAGCAGTTCTTC
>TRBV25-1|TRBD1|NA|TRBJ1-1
CASSEYDRGTTEAFF
TGTGCCAGCAGTGAATACGACAGGGGAACCACTGAAGCTTTCTTT
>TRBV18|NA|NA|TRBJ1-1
CASSPGPPTGNTEAFF
TGTGCCAGCTCACCAGGGCCCCCGACAGGGAACACTGAAGCTTTCTTT
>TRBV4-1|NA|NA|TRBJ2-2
CASSQDSAGTSTGELFF
TGCGCCAGCAGCCAAGATTCGGCGGGAACGAGCACCGGGGAGCTGTTTTTT
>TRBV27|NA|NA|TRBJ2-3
CASSPLVSADTQYF
TGTGCCAGCAGTCCCCTGGTAAGCGCTGATACGCAGTATTTT
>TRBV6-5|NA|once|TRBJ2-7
CASISTGSYEQYF
TGTGCCAGCATTTCGACTGGGTCCTACGAGCAGTACTTC
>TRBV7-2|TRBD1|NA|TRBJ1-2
CASSLSGQTSYGYTF
TGTGCCAGCAGCCTTTCGGGACAGACGTCCTATGGCTACACCTTC
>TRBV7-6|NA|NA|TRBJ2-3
CASSLEDTQYF
TGTGCCAGCAGCTTGGAGGATACGCAGTATTTT
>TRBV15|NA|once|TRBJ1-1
CATSRPNPGTEAFF
TGTGCCACCAGCAGACCCAATCCCGGGACAGAAGCTTTCTTT
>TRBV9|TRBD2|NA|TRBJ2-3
CASSARTSGGYYSTDTQYF
TGTGCCAGCAGCGCCCGGACTAGCGGGGGGTACTATAGCACAGATACGCAGTATTTT
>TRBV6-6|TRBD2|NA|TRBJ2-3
CASSYPLAGDTDTQYF
TGTGCCAGCAGTTACCCCCTAGCGGGGGACACAGATACGCAGTATTTT
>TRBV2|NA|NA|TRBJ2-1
CASSEQGMLVEQFF
TGTGCCAGCAGTGAACAGGGTATGTTGGTTGAGCAGTTCTTC
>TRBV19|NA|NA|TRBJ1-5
CASTASRDLYNQPQHF
TGTGCCAGTACCGCGAGCAGAGACTTATACAATCAGCCCCAGCATTTT
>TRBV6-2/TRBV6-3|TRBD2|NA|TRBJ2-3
CASSRTSGPVLDTQYF
TGTGCCAGCAGCCGGACTAGCGGGCCTGTTTTGGATACGCAGTATTTT
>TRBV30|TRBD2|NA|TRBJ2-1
CAWTPIAGGLQNEQFF
TGTGCCTGGACCCCCATAGCGGGAGGGTTGCAGAATGAGCAGTTCTTC